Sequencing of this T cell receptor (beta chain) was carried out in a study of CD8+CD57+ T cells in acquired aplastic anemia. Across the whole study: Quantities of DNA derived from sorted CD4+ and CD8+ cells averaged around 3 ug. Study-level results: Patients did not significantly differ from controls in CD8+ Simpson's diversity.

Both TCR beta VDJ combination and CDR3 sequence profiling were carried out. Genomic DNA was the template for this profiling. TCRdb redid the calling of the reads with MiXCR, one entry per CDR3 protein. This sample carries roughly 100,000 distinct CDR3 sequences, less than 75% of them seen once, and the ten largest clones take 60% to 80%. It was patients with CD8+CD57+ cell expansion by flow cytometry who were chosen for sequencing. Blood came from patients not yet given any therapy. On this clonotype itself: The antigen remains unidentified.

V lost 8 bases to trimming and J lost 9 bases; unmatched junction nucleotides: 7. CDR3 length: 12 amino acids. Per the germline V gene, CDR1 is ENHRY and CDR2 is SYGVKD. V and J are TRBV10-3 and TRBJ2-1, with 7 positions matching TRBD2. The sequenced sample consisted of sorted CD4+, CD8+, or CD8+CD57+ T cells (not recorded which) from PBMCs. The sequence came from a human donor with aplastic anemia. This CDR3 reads CAIGRGDVEQFF. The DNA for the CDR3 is TGTGCCATCGGCCGGGGGGATGTTGAGCAGTTCTTC.